This TCR beta chain originates from a study of low-dose radiotherapy and immunotherapy resistance in tumors. The CDR3 covers 14 residues. Per germline, CDR1 SGHTA and CDR2 FQGNSA. V lost 2 bases and J lost 1, with 7 bases in between. TRAV- and TRBV-specific primers, spanning alpha and beta chains, primed first-strand cDNA. For amplifying TCRs, the PCR ran for approximately 18 cycles with Phusion, which was used together with a constant-region primer and the adapter on the V primers. mRNA that had been isolated underwent amplification through in vitro transcription. TCRdb reprocessed the reads via MiXCR and lists one record per CDR3 protein. Of 9,700 or so distinct CDR3 sequences listed, approximately 81% are singletons.

This sequence originates from a human donor with advanced metastatic prostate, ovarian, gallbladder or colorectal cancer (not recorded which). This table probably holds off-target reads from a library built for another chain. The V call is TRBV7-2, the J call TRBJ2-3; D is unresolved. The CDR3 DNA reads as TGTGCCAGCAGCTTACTCCGCGGCACAGATACGCAGTATTTT. Translation: CASSLLRGTDTQYF.